The subject of this entry is one T cell receptor (beta chain). The target of this receptor is not known. The cohort consisted of fewer than 700 healthy bone marrow donors. At the time of sampling, every cohort member was nominally healthy, though immune exposures that went unrecorded were likely present. The donor tested CMV seronegative and was one of the 352 seronegative cohort members. A peripheral blood sample was collected from each donor, and TCR beta sequencing was performed on peripheral blood mononuclear cells. Genomic DNA extraction from the blood cell samples was performed with the Qiagen DNeasy Blood Extraction Kit. This specimen belongs to a study of cytomegalovirus exposure and HLA in healthy donors (dated by TCRdb to about 2017). About the full investigation: An earlier analysis of more than 550 of the donors reported about 280 Gb of sequence data and 117 million unique TCR beta sequences obtained from about 170 million T cells. Roughly 300 gigabases of sequencing data and around 88 million unique TCR sequences made up an early release that covered nearly 650 HLA-typed donors. The genetic ancestry cluster associated with self-reported Caucasian donors included roughly four fifths of the 300 to 400 genotyped donors. The study aimed to test whether cataloging public T cell receptors could reveal signatures of past pathogen exposure. The study used immunosequencing to profile the T cell repertoires of several hundred subjects and linked those repertoires to cytomegalovirus serostatus. A separate validation cohort of roughly 130 different subjects was used in addition to the approximately 700-subject first cohort. High-throughput TCR immunosequencing, statistical association of individual TCRs with disease status, and machine learning were combined to predict cytomegalovirus infection status. A later analysis re-analyzed previously published TCR beta repertoires from approximately 700 donors and added high-resolution HLA genotyping to study TCR occurrence patterns. In the later analysis, no new phenotypic data were used to find candidate immune exposures; instead, reliance was placed on TCR beta sequences and their occurrence across donors. An earlier analysis of several hundred of the donors used high-throughput TCR beta sequencing to judge whether each TCR beta V gene segment behaved as functional or pseudogenic. Donor age, sex, ethnicity and CMV serostatus were compiled together with the repertoire data. Genome-wide SNP genotypes for about three fifths of the 666 donors were used in a later genetic analysis, which treated that subset as a discovery cohort. All discovery cohort repertoires had been generated using a single sequencing platform. HLA typing covered class I and class II loci at four-digit resolution. The number of donors typed differed by locus, with 629-630 for A, B, C, DRB1 and DQB1, about 500 for DQA1, about 610 for DPA1, and 472 for DPB1. Because of strong linkage in the cohort, roughly five DR-DQ haplotypes were treated as single units for association and clustering. On average, around 200,000 unique TCR beta nucleotide sequences were sequenced per donor among roughly 430 genotyped donors of the cohort, with 15% to 20% of those sequences being non-productive. Results the study describes overall, beyond this receptor: Correlated functional status among segregating V segments might be attributable to linkage disequilibrium, but an unknown experimental factor could not be ruled out. According to a later genetic analysis, donors in an Asian-associated ancestry cluster had fewer N-insertions in productive TCRs than the roughly 660-donor mean. A later analysis associated 16,951 TCR beta sequences with specific HLA alleles at a false discovery rate of 0.05. In vitro tests confirmed that a few of the cytomegalovirus-associated TCR beta chains recognize cytomegalovirus antigens. Cytomegalovirus status was reported to be diagnosed by the classifier with high specificity and sensitivity in both the original and validation cohorts. A further reported finding was that TCR beta sequences accurately predicted the HLA-A and HLA-B alleles for most subjects in the first cohort. Most TCR sequences were seen in very few donors, while some public TCRs were found in many individuals. Immune exposure information for the cohort was limited to CMV serostatus. An earlier analysis of 587 of the donors showed that most TCR beta V segments appeared in productive rearrangements either about 87% or about 30% of the time, which broadly matched IMGT annotations. In a later analysis, several top co-occurrence clusters were reported to appear linked to parvovirus B19, influenza, CMV and Epstein-Barr virus. According to the authors, the approach could potentially be generalized to other disease states and immunological phenotypes. Compared with equally common non-associated chains, HLA-associated TCR beta chains in a later analysis were more clonally expanded and had lower generation probabilities. Sequencing depth was assumed to be roughly uniform across donors in the presence/absence analyses, though that assumption may not hold. This cohort had only TCR beta chains sequenced, and the lack of alpha or paired-chain data limited which features could be detected. The study gave a list of some 150 TCR beta chains associated with cytomegalovirus. Because counts were too low, seventeen rarely observed V segments, including chromosome 9 orphons, were left out of the earlier analysis of 587 of the donors. In a later genetic analysis, a missense DCLRE1C variant was associated with V-gene and J-gene trimming of TCR beta chains, and the association was replicated in an independent cohort. According to a later analysis, most CMV-associated TCR beta chains appeared to be HLA-restricted, and the HLA associations seemed to be driven largely by CMV exposure. Some IMGT-functional V segments, including TRBV6-2 and TRBV6-3, could not be told apart with the 87-base-pair reads, so those segments were excluded. In a later analysis, the rate of TCR association differed among HLA loci, with DRB1 alleles having the most associated TCRs and HLA-C alleles having the fewest. When HLA alleles, especially DR and DQ, strongly co-occurred, attributing TCR associations to individual alleles was difficult. The sequencing pipeline was judged likely to have produced a cluster of highly shared sequence variants as a technical artifact. Because HLA typing was unavailable for some donors at each locus, only the typed subset was used in association tests.

From the cysteine up to the phenylalanine, the CDR3 has a length of 16 residues. Only the CDR3 DNA is retained, 48 bases long and in frame from the first base. V is trimmed back by 4 bases and J by 3 bases, and the junction contains 8 bases that no gene match accounts for. The germline V gene supplies CDR1 SGHRS and CDR2 YFSETQ. Library method: the immunoSEQ multiplex PCR assay. For the multiplex PCR, a mixture combining 60 forward primers for TCR Vbeta segments and 13 reverse primers for TCR Jbeta segments was used. The CDR3 region of rearranged TCR beta genes was amplified from genomic DNA by a multiplex PCR assay. The amplified TCR beta libraries were sequenced on the Illumina HiSeq System as 87-base-pair reads. Per the source publication's procedure: A later analysis tallied some 79 million unique TCR beta chains across the roughly 610 repertoires, and some 12 million of those chains were shared by two or more donors. Raw reads were error-corrected and collapsed into unique sequences by a nearest-neighbor algorithm in which closely related sequences were merged to remove PCR and sequencing errors. Alignment of CDR3 sequences to IMGT reference sequences was used to assign V, D and J gene segments. For a sequence to be retained, a match of at least six nucleotides was required to both a V gene segment and a J gene segment. Rearrangements were classified as productive when the CDR3 lacked stop codons and remained in frame with V and J, and all other rearrangements were classified as non-productive. Following IMGT convention, CDR3 was defined as the stretch from the second conserved V-encoded cysteine up to the conserved J-encoded phenylalanine. The earlier analysis of some 580 of the donors excluded any sequence lacking an unambiguous match to a single V gene segment. An earlier analysis of some 610 of the donors called V segments functional above 56.7% productive rearrangements and segregating when the between-donor standard deviation exceeded 5%. A statistical classification framework was built for diagnosing cytomegalovirus status from the catalog of TCR beta chain sequences. A later analysis assigned V and J genes by comparing TCR nucleotide sequences with IMGT/GENE-DB human TR gene sequences. A later analysis assigned CDR3 sequences and most-parsimonious VDJ recombination scenarios with the TCRdist pipeline. In a later analysis, every TCR beta chain was defined by the combination of its CDR3 amino acid sequence and its V-gene family, and reads without a unique V-gene family were dropped. As a way to deal with suspected cross-contamination and a sequencing artifact, a later analysis dropped more than 500 nucleotide sequences that were highly shared and had low generation probability. In a later analysis, a clonal expansion index for each public chain was calculated from normalized within-repertoire ranks of inferred template counts. In a later analysis, generation probabilities were computed using a VDJ recombination model fitted to out-of-frame rearrangements, and the results were checked against IGoR. A later analysis scored TCR-TCR, TCR-HLA and TCR-CMV co-occurrence with hypergeometric tests, applying a repertoire-size bias correction to TCR pairs. A later analysis estimated false discovery rates by permuting HLA or CMV assignments 20 times. In a later analysis, co-occurring TCRs were grouped using DBSCAN, and TCRdist sequence similarity was added for clustering within HLA-allele-positive subsets. Repertoires with fewer than 30,000 or more than 120,000 public chains were left out of co-occurrence clustering, as were a handful of repertoires with anomalous nucleotide sharing. What TCRdb holds here is the immuneACCESS table cut down to in-frame rearrangements. Part of the clones is not present; checked against another copy, under half of the missing clones reflect an unresolved V gene, and the others are unexplained. V, J and clone size are taken as reported in that table, and D and trimming were inferred from the DNA itself. This sample's table contains approximately 140,000 clones. Under 3.5% of the sample comes from the top ten.

The clonotype originates from a man in his forties or fifties in good health and CMV-seronegative. Recombination linked TRBV5-1 to TRBJ1-1, and 11 junctional nucleotides match TRBD1. Sequencing was performed on PBMCs. The bases read TGCGCCAGCAGCCGGGGGACAGGGGGTGATTACACTGAAGCTTTCTTT. It translates to CASSRGTGGDYTEAFF. The reference TRBV5-1 and TRBJ1-1 proteins fill in what lies around the CDR3, so the full variable domain reads KAGVTQTPRYLIKTRGQQVTLSCSPISGHRSVSWYQQTPGQGLQFLFEYFSETQRNKGNFPGRFSGRQFSNSRSEMNVSTLELGDSALYLCASSRGTGGDYTEAFFGQGTRLTVV.